This T cell receptor (beta chain) emerged from a study of blood T cells in healthy people across ages. The overall study: The template switching approach captured approximately one barcoded beta molecule for every two T cells.

Peripheral blood, around 10 milliliters per donor, was collected. PBMCs were isolated at a quantity of at least 6.5 million per sample. From germline, CDR1 is MNHEY and CDR2 SVGAGI. The CDR3 extends over 18 amino acids. The V segment lost 2 bases and the J segment 2 bases; nucleotides outside the gene matches: 10. The authors ran a second PCR of about 6 to 11 cycles using a sample-barcoded 5' primer and a J-beta primer mix. One entry per CDR3 protein results from TCRdb running MiXCR on the 5' RACE reads. The sample shows around 970,000 distinct CDR3 sequences, roughly 51% of them seen only once. This chain links TRBV6-5 with TRBJ2-3; 10 positions agree with TRBD2. The sequencing input was blood. The source is a woman aged 55-75 years in good health. The DNA for the CDR3 is TGTGCCAGCAGTTACGGAGCCCCCCTAGCGGGAGCCACAGATACGCAGTATTTT. Its translation: CASSYGAPLAGATDTQYF.